These 14 T cell receptor beta chains were all obtained from the same sample, sequenced in a study of CD8 T cells in Susac syndrome. RNA totalling roughly 0.5 to 1 ug underwent reverse transcription with random hexamers. TCRdb itself ran the immunoSEQ multiplex PCR reads through MiXCR, one entry per CDR3 protein. The sample has around 200,000 distinct CDR3 sequences, roughly 94% seen once. Material for sequencing was CD8+ T cells from PBMCs. Every receptor here comes from a human donor with Susac syndrome.

The chain links TRBV5-4 to TRBJ2-1; 14 bases map to TRBD2. The CDR3 spans 14 residues. Germline V gene lookup returns CDR1 SGHNT and CDR2 YYREEE (reference sequence). Losses at the gene ends were 4 bases for V and 15 bases for J; bases not matched to a gene: 9. CDR3 nucleotide sequence: TGTGCCAGCAGCACGGGACTAGCGGGGGCCTTAGTGTTCTTC. Translation gives CASSTGLAGALVFF.

Written as DNA, the CDR3 is TGTGCCAGCACTCCCGGGGCGGGGGGCCCACGCAATGAGCAGTTCTTC. The encoded protein is CASTPGAGGPRNEQFF. This chain connects TRBV7-9 to TRBJ2-1; 8 bases are shared with TRBD2. The V gene end was trimmed by 7 bases and the J gene end by 6 bases; junction bases not matched to a gene: 14. The CDR3 contains 16 residues. Germline V CDR1 and CDR2: SEHNR, FQNEAQ (reference sequence). Together with reference TRBV7-9 and TRBJ2-1, the CDR3 gives the full variable domain: DTGVSQNPRHKITKRGQNVTFRCDPISEHNRLYWYRQTLGQGPEFLTYFQNEAQLEKSRLLSDRFSAERPKGSFSTLEIQRTEQGDSAMYLCASTPGAGGPRNEQFFGPGTRLTVL.

The rearrangement links TRBV30 to TRBJ2-7; no definite D call. The CDR3 totals 14 residues. The V gene lost 2 bases and the J gene lost 1 base, with 12 bases spanning the gap. CDR1 is GTSNPN, CDR2 SVGIG, per germline (reference sequence). The CDR3 nucleotides read TGTGCCTGGAGTCCGACCAGAAATTCCTACGAGCAGTACTTC. Protein product: CAWSPTRNSYEQYF.

V usage is TRBV18 and J usage is TRBJ2-4, with D perhaps matching TRBD2 (5 bases). V shed 0 bases and J shed 1 base, with 10 bases lying between them. Germline V gives CDR1 KGHSH, CDR2 LQKENI. The CDR3 sequence is 16 residues long. This chain's CDR3 is CASSPPEGFAKNIQYF. CDR3 nucleotide sequence: TGTGCCAGCTCACCACCCGAGGGTTTTGCCAAAAACATTCAGTACTTC.

The chain recombines TRBV27 with TRBJ2-1; 7 positions agree with TRBD1. The CDR3 loop spans 14 amino acids. CDR1 is MNHEY and CDR2 is SMNVEV in the germline V gene (reference sequence). Unmatched junction bases numbered 9, after V lost 5 bases and J lost 8 bases. The CDR3 DNA follows: TGTGCCAGCAGTCCGAACGACAGGGTGGATGAGCAGTTCTTC. Translating it yields CASSPNDRVDEQFF.

The DNA of the CDR3 is TGCGCCAGCAAAGCGGGGGATAACACCGGGGAGCTGTTTTTT. Amino acid sequence: CASKAGDNTGELFF. V gene TRBV5-1 combines with J gene TRBJ2-2; 8 nucleotides align to TRBD2. Germline values: CDR1 SGHRS, CDR2 YFSETQ. This CDR3 contains 14 residues. The ends lost 6 bases at V and 2 bases at J; junction bases unmatched: 3.

The sample holds a few counts of this clonotype. The rearrangement joins TRBV19 to TRBJ1-1, with TRBD1 matching 7 bases. CDR3 size: 12 residues. Germline lookup yields CDR1 LNHDA and CDR2 SQIVND (reference sequence). J gave up 6 bases and V 4 bases, and 2 bases lay outside the gene matches. The CDR3 DNA reads TGTGCCAGTAGTACAGGGGGTCCTGAAGCTTTCTTT. Translated, it gives CASSTGGPEAFF.

This chain links TRBV9 with TRBJ1-1; D remains unclear. Looked up from germline, CDR1 is SGDLS and CDR2 is YYNGEE. The CDR3 is 14 residues long. V was trimmed by 0 bases and J by 2 bases, leaving 8 bases between them. The CDR3 coding sequence is TGTGCCAGCAGCGTAGGAGGGCCTAACACTGAAGCTTTCTTT. Amino acids: CASSVGGPNTEAFF.

The chain links TRBV28 to TRBJ2-6, with D perhaps TRBD1 (6 bases). This CDR3 spans 17 amino acids. The V and J ends lost 3 bases and 0 bases respectively, with 12 bases between them. Germline lookup yields CDR1 MDHEN and CDR2 SYDVKM. CDR3 sequence (DNA): TGTGCCAGCAGTTTTGGGGGCTTGAGCTCTGGGGCCAACGTCCTGACTTTC. Amino acids: CASSFGGLSSGANVLTF. Full variable domain (outside the CDR3, taken from reference TRBV28 and TRBJ2-6): DVKVTQSSRYLVKRTGEKVFLECVQDMDHENMFWYRQDPGLGLRLIYFSYDVKMKEKGDIPEGYSVSREKKERFSLILESASTNQTSMYLCASSFGGLSSGANVLTFGAGSRLTVL.

J is TRBJ2-7 and V is TRBV5-1; 9 bases are a match to TRBD1. The V gene end was trimmed by 4 bases and the J gene end by 6 bases; junction bases not matched to a gene: 8. This CDR3 spans 14 amino acids. Per germline, CDR1 SGHRS and CDR2 YFSETQ. This chain's CDR3 is CASSPDRGTPEQYF. The CDR3 DNA reads TGCGCCAGCAGCCCGGACAGGGGAACGCCCGAGCAGTACTTC.

J is TRBJ2-5 and V is TRBV27; D is possibly TRBD2 (5 bases). Germline CDR1 and CDR2: MNHEY and SMNVEV (reference sequence). Trimming removed 0 bases at V and 5 bases at J, with 10 bases between. The CDR3 contains 14 residues. The CDR3 coding sequence is TGTGCCAGCAGTTTATCTTCTAGCCCCGAGACCCAGTACTTC. This encodes CASSLSSSPETQYF.

The V gene is TRBV4-2, the J gene TRBJ2-1; tentatively, D is TRBD2 (6 bases). Trimming took 4 bases from V and 4 from J, leaving 8 bases between them. CDR1 and CDR2 from the germline V gene are LGHNA and YNFKEQ. The CDR3 consists of 13 residues. CDR3 sequence reads: CASSRGEYNEQFF. Written as DNA, the CDR3 is TGTGCCAGCAGCCGCGGGGAGTACAATGAGCAGTTCTTC.

V gene TRBV13 combines with J gene TRBJ2-7, with TRBD2 identical over 10 bases. The length of the CDR3 is 15 residues. V shed 5 bases and J 3 bases; nucleotides not matched to a gene: 7. The germline CDR1 and CDR2 sequences are PRHDT and FYEKMQ (reference sequence). The CDR3 DNA follows: TGTGCCAGCAGCCCCCGACTAGCGGGTAGCTACGAGCAGTACTTC. This encodes CASSPRLAGSYEQYF.

The rearrangement links TRBV12-3 or TRBV12-4 to TRBJ1-5; TRBD1 matches 7 bases. The CDR3 contains 15 residues. The J segment lost 2 bases and the V segment lost 5 bases, leaving 6 bases of the junction unmatched. CDR3 residues: CASSTQGQGNQPQHF. DNA for the CDR3: TGTGCCAGCAGTACCCAAGGACAGGGCAATCAGCCCCAGCATTTT.